The T cell receptor beta chain under discussion was sequenced for a study of technical replicates of blood from a handful of donors. Germline V gene lookup returns CDR1 SQVTM and CDR2 ANQGSEA. This CDR3 contains 12 residues. V shed 7 bases and J 3 bases; nucleotides not matched to a gene: 5. Here immunoSEQ multiplex PCR was the method, and the copy in TCRdb shows in-frame clones only, minus some. The table includes tens of thousands of clones, 94% detected once. The sequence was collected from a human donor in good health. The sample was T cells isolated from PBMCs. The V gene is TRBV29-1, the J gene TRBJ1-1, with TRBD1 matching over 7 bases. This chain's CDR3 is CSDHDRDTEAFF. For the CDR3, the DNA is TGCAGCGATCACGACAGGGACACTGAAGCTTTCTTT.